The rows below give T cell receptor beta chains drawn from one sample of a study of blood T cells in healthy people across ages. Via MiXCR, TCRdb re-called the 5' RACE reads, giving one row per CDR3 protein. This table holds around 790,000 distinct CDR3 sequences, around 43% found once. Sequenced material: blood. The receptor source for this set is a man aged 55 to 69 in good health. The CDR3 runs from the conserved cysteine through the conserved F or W. A D gene is named only where the DNA matches it firmly. The listing skips clone size in some rows; elsewhere it reads once, few, many or a size class.

V gene	D gene	J gene	clone size	CDR3 protein	CDR3 DNA
TRBV4-1	NA	TRBJ1-2	NA	CASSREGSGGPTNYGYTF	TGCGCCAGCAGCCGAGAAGGGTCCGGGGGGCCTACTAACTATGGCTACACCTTC
TRBV2	TRBD1	TRBJ2-5	NA	CASLQGGETQYF	TGTGCCAGTTTACAGGGGGGTGAGACCCAGTACTTC
TRBV7-2	TRBD2	TRBJ2-5	NA	CASSPHRDYEQYF	TGTGCCAGCAGCCCCCACCGGGACTATGAGCAGTACTTC
TRBV5-1	NA	TRBJ2-7	NA	CASSSHDPYEQYF	TGCGCCAGCAGCTCACACGATCCCTACGAGCAGTACTTC
TRBV7-9	NA	TRBJ1-2	few	CASSFEGTGYGYTF	TGTGCCAGCAGCTTCGAGGGAACGGGGTATGGCTACACCTTC
TRBV4-3	NA	TRBJ2-6	NA	CASSQDGELRVRDSGANVLTF	TGCGCCAGCAGCCAAGACGGGGAACTTAGAGTGCGTGACTCTGGGGCCAACGTCCTGACTTTC
TRBV11-3	NA	TRBJ2-7	NA	CASSWQGRTYEQYF	TGTGCCAGCAGCTGGCAGGGGCGGACCTACGAGCAGTACTTC
TRBV7-9	NA	TRBJ1-1	NA	CASSLTGPDTEAFF	TGTGCCAGCAGCCTCACAGGGCCGGACACTGAAGCTTTCTTT
TRBV11-2	TRBD2	TRBJ2-1	few	CASSLWPLAGGSEQFF	TGTGCCAGCAGCTTATGGCCCCTAGCGGGGGGCTCTGAGCAGTTCTTC
TRBV7-9	TRBD1	TRBJ2-5	NA	CASSLGTGGLLETQYF	TGTGCCAGCAGCTTAGGGACAGGTGGGTTGCTGGAGACCCAGTACTTC
TRBV5-5	TRBD1	TRBJ2-3	few	CASSILTGVTDTQYF	TGTGCCAGCAGCATACTCACAGGGGTCACAGATACGCAGTATTTT
TRBV28	TRBD2	TRBJ2-3	NA	CASSPPGLAGVMYF	TGTGCCAGCAGCCCTCCGGGACTAGCGGGGGTAATGTATTTT
TRBV11-2	NA	TRBJ2-3	NA	CASSSLVVGYKYF	TGTGCCAGCAGCTCTTTAGTAGTGGGGTATAAGTATTTT
TRBV6-1	NA	TRBJ2-3	NA	CASSRDALPLTDTQYF	TGTGCCAGCAGCAGGGACGCACTCCCCCTCACAGATACGCAGTATTTT
TRBV18	TRBD1	TRBJ2-1	few	CASSPSGTGGYNEQFF	TGTGCCAGCTCACCCTCCGGGACAGGGGGGTACAATGAGCAGTTCTTC
TRBV29-1	NA	TRBJ2-7	many	CSGGEVGTTEQYF	TGCAGCGGAGGGGAAGTGGGTACGACCGAGCAGTACTTC
TRBV4-3	TRBD2	TRBJ2-3	NA	CASSQDPAGVTDTQYF	TGCGCCAGCAGCCAAGACCCAGCGGGGGTTACAGATACGCAGTATTTT
TRBV24-1	NA	TRBJ2-7	few	CATSDKLVTTYEQYF	TGTGCCACCAGTGATAAGCTTGTGACTACCTACGAGCAGTACTTC
TRBV12-3/TRBV12-4	NA	TRBJ1-4	few	CASSLGDGGGEKLFF	TGTGCCAGCAGCCTGGGGGACGGGGGGGGTGAAAAACTGTTTTTT
TRBV20-1	TRBD1	TRBJ1-2	few	CSATDRGSDFGYTF	TGCAGTGCCACTGACAGGGGCTCTGACTTCGGCTACACCTTC
TRBV5-6	NA	TRBJ2-7	NA	CASSLAEGNYEQYF	TGTGCCAGCAGCTTGGCCGAGGGGAACTACGAGCAGTACTTC
TRBV7-9	NA	TRBJ2-7	NA	CASSLIWRGNEQYF	TGTGCCAGCAGCTTAATCTGGCGGGGCAATGAGCAGTACTTC
TRBV20-1	TRBD1	TRBJ2-2	NA	CSAREGQYTGELFF	TGCAGTGCTAGAGAGGGACAGTACACCGGGGAGCTGTTTTTT
TRBV5-1	TRBD1	TRBJ2-7	few	CASSAPGQVSYEQYF	TGCGCCAGCAGCGCTCCGGGACAGGTCTCCTACGAGCAGTACTTC
TRBV7-9	NA	TRBJ1-1	NA	CASSLRAGQNTEAFF	TGTGCCAGCAGCTTACGGGCAGGACAAAACACTGAAGCTTTCTTT
TRBV30	NA	TRBJ2-5	NA	CAWSAAGLAYQETQYF	TGTGCCTGGAGTGCGGCCGGGCTCGCGTACCAAGAGACCCAGTACTTC
TRBV20-1	TRBD2	TRBJ2-7	many	CSARAGTSTYEQYF	TGCAGTGCTAGAGCCGGGACTAGCACCTACGAGCAGTACTTC
TRBV12-3/TRBV12-4	NA	TRBJ2-3	NA	CASRAGLVSTDTQYF	TGTGCCAGCAGAGCAGGACTTGTTAGCACAGATACGCAGTATTTT
TRBV10-2	TRBD1	TRBJ2-5	few	CASSGDSSLYQETQYF	TGCGCCAGCAGTGGGGACAGTTCCCTCTACCAAGAGACCCAGTACTTC
TRBV6-2/TRBV6-3	NA	TRBJ1-5	NA	CASAKPGGNQPQHF	TGTGCCAGCGCCAAACCCGGTGGCAATCAGCCCCAGCATTTT
TRBV6-5	NA	TRBJ2-3	NA	CASRDFTDTQYF	TGTGCCAGCAGGGACTTCACAGATACGCAGTATTTT
TRBV7-2	NA	TRBJ2-3	NA	CASSLAQMGGPTDTQYF	TGTGCCAGCAGCTTAGCGCAAATGGGCGGCCCCACAGATACGCAGTATTTT
TRBV6-5	NA	TRBJ1-1	NA	CASSYSRVATEAFF	TGTGCCAGCAGTTACTCAAGGGTCGCCACTGAAGCTTTCTTT
TRBV21-1	NA	TRBJ2-6	NA	CASNAGDRETGANVLTF	TGTGCCAGCAACGCTGGGGACAGGGAAACTGGGGCCAACGTCCTGACTTTC
TRBV7-9	NA	TRBJ2-7	NA	CASSPDWGRVNEQYF	TGTGCCAGCAGCCCCGATTGGGGGCGCGTCAACGAGCAGTACTTC
TRBV4-3	TRBD2	TRBJ2-3	few	CASSQDKGLAGMADTQYF	TGCGCCAGCAGCCAAGATAAGGGACTAGCGGGGATGGCAGATACGCAGTATTTT
TRBV6-1	NA	TRBJ2-7	NA	CASSARSLYEQYF	TGTGCCAGCAGTGCCCGGTCCCTCTACGAGCAGTACTTC
TRBV5-1	NA	TRBJ2-2	NA	CASSPGHLTGELFF	TGCGCCAGCAGCCCGGGACACCTAACCGGGGAGCTGTTTTTT
TRBV4-1	NA	TRBJ2-7	NA	CASGQEYFSGSEQYF	TGCGCCAGCGGCCAAGAGTACTTCTCTGGCAGCGAGCAGTACTTC
TRBV2	TRBD2	TRBJ2-5	many	CASSQGTSGPETQYF	TGTGCCAGCAGTCAAGGGACTAGCGGCCCCGAGACCCAGTACTTC
TRBV18	NA	TRBJ1-6	NA	CASSPQGLNSPLHF	TGTGCCAGCTCACCACAGGGGTTGAATTCACCCCTCCACTTT
TRBV15	NA	TRBJ1-2	few	CATSRDQGNYGYTF	TGTGCCACCAGCAGAGATCAGGGCAACTATGGCTACACCTTC
TRBV5-1	NA	TRBJ1-2	NA	CASSLSAPYGYTF	TGCGCCAGCAGCTTGTCAGCCCCCTATGGCTACACCTTC
TRBV20-1	NA	TRBJ2-7	NA	CSAREQGFYEQYF	TGCAGTGCTAGAGAACAGGGATTCTACGAGCAGTACTTC
TRBV12-3/TRBV12-4	NA	TRBJ2-1	few	CASSLVPSYNEQFF	TGTGCCAGCAGTTTAGTCCCCTCCTACAATGAGCAGTTCTTC
TRBV27	NA	TRBJ2-7	NA	CASSLLGGANSYEQYF	TGTGCCAGCAGTTTACTAGGCGGGGCTAACTCCTACGAGCAGTACTTC
TRBV6-2/TRBV6-3	TRBD1	TRBJ2-1	NA	CASRHGPLPGQGGIYNEQFF	TGTGCCAGCAGGCATGGTCCTCTTCCGGGACAGGGTGGGATCTACAATGAGCAGTTCTTC
TRBV29-1	TRBD2	TRBJ2-7	many	CSVEGGGEQYF	TGCAGCGTTGAGGGCGGGGGCGAGCAGTACTTC
TRBV29-1	NA	TRBJ2-5	NA	CSMNSGPNEQYF	TGCAGCATGAATTCAGGTCCCAATGAGCAGTACTTC
TRBV7-9	TRBD1	TRBJ1-4	NA	CASSLRQGQEKLFF	TGTGCCAGCAGCTTACGACAGGGTCAGGAAAAACTGTTTTTT
TRBV14	NA	TRBJ2-4	NA	CASSQSLENIQYF	TGTGCCAGCAGCCAATCCCTAGAAAACATTCAGTACTTC
TRBV4-1	NA	TRBJ2-3	few	CASSRDSLWGPSDTQYF	TGCGCCAGCAGCCGCGACAGTTTATGGGGGCCTTCCGATACGCAGTATTTT
TRBV21-1	NA	TRBJ2-7	NA	CASSNPHAPDIPYEQYF	TGTGCCAGCAGCAATCCCCACGCCCCGGACATTCCCTACGAGCAGTACTTC
TRBV15	NA	TRBJ1-5	NA	CATSRDKGQPQHF	TGTGCCACCAGCAGAGACAAGGGACAGCCCCAGCATTTT
TRBV20-1	TRBD2	TRBJ2-3	NA	CSARPTGASGGADTQYF	TGCAGTGCCCGACCGACTGGGGCTAGCGGGGGTGCAGATACGCAGTATTTT
TRBV27	TRBD1	TRBJ1-5	NA	CASRGQGAGNQPQHF	TGTGCCAGCAGGGGACAGGGGGCAGGCAATCAGCCCCAGCATTTT